This is a list of T cell receptor beta chains from one sample in a study of blood T cell repertoires in COVID-19. Clones were sequenced by immunoSEQ multiplex PCR, and TCRdb holds only the in-frame ones, with some missing. The repertoire holds 150,000 to 200,000 clones, 89% seen once, with 0.77% in the top ten. The sequenced sample was PBMCs or T cells enriched from blood (not recorded which). The source is a woman under 30 who had recovered from COVID-19. The CDR3 runs from the conserved cysteine through the conserved F or W. D genes are given only for firm matches. Size tells how often a clone was seen (once, few, many) or the class of an expanded clone, and some rows leave it out.

>TRBJ2-7|TRBV5-1|NA|TRBD1
CASSSPGTGEHEQYF
TGCGCCAGCAGCTCCCCGGGGACAGGGGAGCACGAGCAGTACTTC
>TRBJ1-2|TRBV28|once|TRBD1
CASSLVGDRGPRRGYTF
TGTGCCAGCAGTTTGGTTGGAGACAGGGGGCCGAGGAGGGGCTACACCTTC
>TRBJ2-7|TRBV14|NA|NA
CASSQDGGGHEQYF
TGTGCCAGCAGCCAAGATGGGGGGGGCCACGAGCAGTACTTC
>TRBJ2-3|TRBV5-4|NA|NA
CASSLKQSTDTQYF
TGTGCCAGCAGCTTGAAACAAAGCACAGATACGCAGTATTTT
>TRBJ2-1|TRBV15|NA|TRBD2
CAQQPWLAGGCYNEQFF
TGTGCCCAGCAACCCTGGCTAGCGGGAGGGTGCTACAATGAGCAGTTCTTC
>TRBJ2-1|TRBV18|NA|NA
CASSPPESTYNEQFF
TGTGCCAGCTCACCACCGGAGAGTACCTACAATGAGCAGTTCTTC
>TRBJ2-3|TRBV3-1/TRBV3-2|NA|TRBD2
CASSQERLAGVADTQYF
TGTGCCAGCAGCCAAGAAAGGCTAGCGGGAGTAGCAGATACGCAGTATTTT
>TRBJ2-5|TRBV7-9|few|NA
CASSSLTGAQETQYF
TGTGCCAGCAGCTCATTGACGGGAGCACAAGAGACCCAGTACTTC
>TRBJ1-6|TRBV27|few|NA
CASSPQGPSPLHF
TGTGCCAGCAGTCCGCAGGGGCCCTCACCCCTCCACTTT
>TRBJ2-7|TRBV28|once|NA
CASTPTRGYEQYF
TGTGCCAGCACACCAACACGAGGCTACGAGCAGTACTTC